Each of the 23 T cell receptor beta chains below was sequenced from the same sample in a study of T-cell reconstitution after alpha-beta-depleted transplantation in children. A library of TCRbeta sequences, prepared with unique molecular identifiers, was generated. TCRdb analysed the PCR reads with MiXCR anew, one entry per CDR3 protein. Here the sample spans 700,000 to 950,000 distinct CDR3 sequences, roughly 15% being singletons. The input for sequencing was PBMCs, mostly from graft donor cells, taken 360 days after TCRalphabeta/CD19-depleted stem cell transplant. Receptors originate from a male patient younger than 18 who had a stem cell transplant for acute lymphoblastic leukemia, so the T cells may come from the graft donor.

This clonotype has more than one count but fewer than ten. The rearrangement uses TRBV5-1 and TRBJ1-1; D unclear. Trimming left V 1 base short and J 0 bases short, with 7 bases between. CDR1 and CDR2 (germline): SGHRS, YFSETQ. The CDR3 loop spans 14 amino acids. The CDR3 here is CASSLTVLNTEAFF. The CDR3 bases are TGCGCCAGCAGCTTGACAGTCTTGAACACTGAAGCTTTCTTT.

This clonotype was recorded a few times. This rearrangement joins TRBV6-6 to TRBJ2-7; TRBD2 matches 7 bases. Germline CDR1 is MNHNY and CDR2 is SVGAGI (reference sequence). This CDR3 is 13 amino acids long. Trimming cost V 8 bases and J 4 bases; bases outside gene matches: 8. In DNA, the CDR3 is TGTGCCAGCGCCTCTAGCGGTAAATACGAGCAGTACTTC. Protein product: CASASSGKYEQYF.

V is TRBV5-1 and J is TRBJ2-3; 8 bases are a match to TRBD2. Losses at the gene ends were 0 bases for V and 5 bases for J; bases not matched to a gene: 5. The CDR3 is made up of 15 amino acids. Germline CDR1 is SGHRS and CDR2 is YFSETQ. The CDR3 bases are TGCGCCAGCAGCTTGGTGGTAGCGGGAAGAGATACGCAGTATTTT. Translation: CASSLVVAGRDTQYF.

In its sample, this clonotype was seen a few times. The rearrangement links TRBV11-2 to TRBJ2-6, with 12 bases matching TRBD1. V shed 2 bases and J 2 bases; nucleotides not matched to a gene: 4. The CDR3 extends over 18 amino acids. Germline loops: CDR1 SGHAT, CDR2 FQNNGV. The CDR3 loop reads CASSLTGTGGAGANVLTF. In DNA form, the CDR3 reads TGTGCCAGCAGCTTAACCGGGACAGGGGGCGCTGGGGCCAACGTCCTGACTTTC.

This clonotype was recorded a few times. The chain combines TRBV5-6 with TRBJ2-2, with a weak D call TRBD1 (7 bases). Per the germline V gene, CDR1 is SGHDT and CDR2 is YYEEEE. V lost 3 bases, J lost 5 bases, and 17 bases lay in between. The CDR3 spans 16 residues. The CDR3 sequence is CASSWEEDRLTGELFF. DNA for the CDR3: TGTGCCAGCAGCTGGGAGGAGGACAGGCTTACCGGGGAGCTGTTTTTT.

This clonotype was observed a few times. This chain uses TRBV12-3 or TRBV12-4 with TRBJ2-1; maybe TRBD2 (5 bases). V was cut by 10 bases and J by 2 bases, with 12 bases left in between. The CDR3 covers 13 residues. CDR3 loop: CATVARPYNEQFF. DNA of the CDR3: TGTGCCACCGTAGCGAGACCCTACAATGAGCAGTTCTTC.

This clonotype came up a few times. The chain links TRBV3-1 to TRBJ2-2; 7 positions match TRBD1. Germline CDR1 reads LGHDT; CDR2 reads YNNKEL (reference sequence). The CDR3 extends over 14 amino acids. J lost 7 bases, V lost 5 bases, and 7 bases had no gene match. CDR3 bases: TGTGCCAGCAGCATGACAGGGTCCGGCGGGGAGCTGTTTTTT. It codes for CASSMTGSGGELFF.

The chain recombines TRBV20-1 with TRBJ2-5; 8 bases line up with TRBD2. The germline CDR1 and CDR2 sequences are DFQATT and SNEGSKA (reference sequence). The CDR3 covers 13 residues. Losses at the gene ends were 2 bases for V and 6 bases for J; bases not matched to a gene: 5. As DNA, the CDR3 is TGCAGTGCTAGACGGGGGGGAGTGAAGACCCAGTACTTC. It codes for CSARRGGVKTQYF.

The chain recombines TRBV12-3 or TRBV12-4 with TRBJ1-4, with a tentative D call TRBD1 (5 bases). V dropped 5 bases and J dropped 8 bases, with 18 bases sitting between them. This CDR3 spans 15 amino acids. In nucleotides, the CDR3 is TGTGCCAGCAGTGTGTGGGGCGCCGGAGGAGAAAAACTGTTTTTT. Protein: CASSVWGAGGEKLFF.

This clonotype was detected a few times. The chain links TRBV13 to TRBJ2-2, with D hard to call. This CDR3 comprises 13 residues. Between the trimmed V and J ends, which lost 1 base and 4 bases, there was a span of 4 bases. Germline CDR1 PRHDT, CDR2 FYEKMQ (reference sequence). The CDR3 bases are TGTGCCAGCAGCTTAGAGACCACCGGGGAGCTGTTTTTT. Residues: CASSLETTGELFF.

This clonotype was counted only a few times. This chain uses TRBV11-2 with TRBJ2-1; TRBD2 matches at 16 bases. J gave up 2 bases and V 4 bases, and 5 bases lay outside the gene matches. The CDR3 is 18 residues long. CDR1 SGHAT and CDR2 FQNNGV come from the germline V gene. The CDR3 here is CASSWGLAGGPTYNEQFF. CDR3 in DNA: TGTGCCAGCAGCTGGGGACTAGCGGGAGGGCCGACCTACAATGAGCAGTTCTTC.

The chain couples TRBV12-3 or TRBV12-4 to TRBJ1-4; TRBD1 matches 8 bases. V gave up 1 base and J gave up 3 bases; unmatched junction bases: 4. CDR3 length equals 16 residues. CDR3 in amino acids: CASSLGTGRANEKLFF. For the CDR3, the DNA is TGTGCCAGCAGTTTAGGGACAGGGAGAGCTAATGAAAAACTGTTTTTT.

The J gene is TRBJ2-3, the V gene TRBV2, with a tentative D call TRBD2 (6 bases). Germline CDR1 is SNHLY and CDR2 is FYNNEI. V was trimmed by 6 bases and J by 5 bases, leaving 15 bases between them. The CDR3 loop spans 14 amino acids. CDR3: CASSSPRGLDTQYF. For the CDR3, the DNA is TGTGCCAGCAGCTCCCCTCGGGGGTTAGATACGCAGTATTTT. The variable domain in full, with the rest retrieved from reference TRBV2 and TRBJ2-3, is EPEVTQTPSHQVTQMGQEVILRCVPISNHLYFYWYRQILGQKVEFLVSFYNNEISEKSEIFDDQFSVERPDGSNFTLKIRSTKLEDSAMYFCASSSPRGLDTQYFGPGTRLTVL.

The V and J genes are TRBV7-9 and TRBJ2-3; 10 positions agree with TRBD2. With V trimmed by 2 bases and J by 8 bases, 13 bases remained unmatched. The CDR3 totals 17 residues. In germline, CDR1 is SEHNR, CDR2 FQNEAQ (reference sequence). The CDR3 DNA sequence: TGTGCCAGCAGCTTAAGGCTAGCGGGAGCCCGAGGGGGTACGCAGTATTTT. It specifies CASSLRLAGARGGTQYF.

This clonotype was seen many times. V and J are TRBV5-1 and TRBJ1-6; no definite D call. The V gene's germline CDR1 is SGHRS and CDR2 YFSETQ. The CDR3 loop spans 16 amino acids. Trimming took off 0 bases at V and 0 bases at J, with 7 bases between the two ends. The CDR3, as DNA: TGCGCCAGCAGCTTGGCGGTGAGCTCCTATAATTCACCCCTCCACTTT. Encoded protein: CASSLAVSSYNSPLHF. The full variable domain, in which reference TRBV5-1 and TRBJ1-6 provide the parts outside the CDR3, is KAGVTQTPRYLIKTRGQQVTLSCSPISGHRSVSWYQQTPGQGLQFLFEYFSETQRNKGNFPGRFSGRQFSNSRSEMNVSTLELGDSALYLCASSLAVSSYNSPLHFGNGTRLTVT.

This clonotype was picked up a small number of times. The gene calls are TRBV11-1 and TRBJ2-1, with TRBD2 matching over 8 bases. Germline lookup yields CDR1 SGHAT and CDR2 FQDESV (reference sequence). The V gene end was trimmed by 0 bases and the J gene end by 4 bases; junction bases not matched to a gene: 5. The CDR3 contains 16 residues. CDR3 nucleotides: TGTGCCAGCAGCTTAGCCCAACTAGCGGCTTACAATGAGCAGTTCTTC. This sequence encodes CASSLAQLAAYNEQFF.

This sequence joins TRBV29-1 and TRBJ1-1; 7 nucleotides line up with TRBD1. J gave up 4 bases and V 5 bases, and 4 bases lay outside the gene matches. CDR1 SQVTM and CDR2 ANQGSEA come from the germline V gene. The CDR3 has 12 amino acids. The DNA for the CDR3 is TGCAGCGTTCGACAGGGAGGCACTGAAGCTTTCTTT. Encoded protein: CSVRQGGTEAFF.

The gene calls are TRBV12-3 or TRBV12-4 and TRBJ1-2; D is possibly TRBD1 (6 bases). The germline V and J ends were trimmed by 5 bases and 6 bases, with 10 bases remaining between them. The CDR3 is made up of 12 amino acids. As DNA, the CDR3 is TGTGCCAGCAGTCCCGGGGGGCATGGCTACACCTTC. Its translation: CASSPGGHGYTF.

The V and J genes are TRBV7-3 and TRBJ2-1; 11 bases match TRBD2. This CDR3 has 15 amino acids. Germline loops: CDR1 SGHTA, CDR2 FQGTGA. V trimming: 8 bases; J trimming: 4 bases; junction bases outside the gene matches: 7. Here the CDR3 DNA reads TGTGCCAGCGCCACTACTAGCGGGAGTTACAATGAGCAGTTCTTC. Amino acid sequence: CASATTSGSYNEQFF.

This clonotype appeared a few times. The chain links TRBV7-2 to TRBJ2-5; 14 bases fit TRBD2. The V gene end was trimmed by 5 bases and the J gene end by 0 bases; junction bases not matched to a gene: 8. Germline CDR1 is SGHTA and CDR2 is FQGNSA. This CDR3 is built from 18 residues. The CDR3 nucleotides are TGTGCCAGCAGCCTAGGTGGACTAGCGGGAGGCTACCAAGAGACCCAGTACTTC. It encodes CASSLGGLAGGYQETQYF.

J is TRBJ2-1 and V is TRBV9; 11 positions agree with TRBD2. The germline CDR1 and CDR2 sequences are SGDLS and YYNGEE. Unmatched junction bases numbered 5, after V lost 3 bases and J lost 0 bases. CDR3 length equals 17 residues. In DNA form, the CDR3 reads TGTGCCAGCAGCGGCTTCCTAGCGGGAGGCTCCTACAATGAGCAGTTCTTC. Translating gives CASSGFLAGGSYNEQFF.

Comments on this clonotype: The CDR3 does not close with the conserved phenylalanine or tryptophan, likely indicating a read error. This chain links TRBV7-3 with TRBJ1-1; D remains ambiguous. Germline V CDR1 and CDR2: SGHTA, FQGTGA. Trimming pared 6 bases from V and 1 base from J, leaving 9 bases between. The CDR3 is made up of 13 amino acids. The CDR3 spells CASSWRENTEAFS. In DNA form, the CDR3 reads TGTGCCAGCAGTTGGCGGGAGAACACTGAAGCTTTCTCT.

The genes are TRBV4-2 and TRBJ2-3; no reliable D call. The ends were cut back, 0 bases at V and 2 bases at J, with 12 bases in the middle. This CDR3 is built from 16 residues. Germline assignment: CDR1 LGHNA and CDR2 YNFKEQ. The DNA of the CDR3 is TGTGCCAGCAGCCAAGAGGGCCCTGGGAACACAGATACGCAGTATTTT. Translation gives CASSQEGPGNTDTQYF.